This T cell receptor (beta chain) was identified in a study of OX40 agonist ivuxolimab in advanced cancers. About this clone: The antigen remains undetermined.

Using immunoSEQ multiplex PCR, the repertoire was profiled, and TCRdb retains in-frame clones only, with some absent. The repertoire holds several thousand clones, with approximately 90% as singletons. Whole-study findings and limits: Clonal expansion from baseline to week 6 occurred in both CD4+ and CD8+ T cells. The average count of expanded clones was higher among CD8+ T cells than among CD4+.

Germline V gene data show CDR1 as SGHTA and CDR2 as FQGNSA. Trimming cost V 5 bases and J 3 bases, with 23 bases left between them. CDR3 length: 18 amino acids. This TCR was sampled from an adult with an advanced solid tumor such as melanoma, head and neck, liver or kidney cancer. Sample: CD4+ or CD8+ T cells sorted from blood, taken in a trial of the OX40 agonist ivuxolimab. The chain couples TRBV7-2 to TRBJ1-5; D unclear. CDR3 residues: CASSPHLLRGVYNQPQHF. The CDR3 region has the DNA TGTGCCAGCAGCCCACACCTCCTCCGCGGAGTATACAATCAGCCCCAGCATTTT.